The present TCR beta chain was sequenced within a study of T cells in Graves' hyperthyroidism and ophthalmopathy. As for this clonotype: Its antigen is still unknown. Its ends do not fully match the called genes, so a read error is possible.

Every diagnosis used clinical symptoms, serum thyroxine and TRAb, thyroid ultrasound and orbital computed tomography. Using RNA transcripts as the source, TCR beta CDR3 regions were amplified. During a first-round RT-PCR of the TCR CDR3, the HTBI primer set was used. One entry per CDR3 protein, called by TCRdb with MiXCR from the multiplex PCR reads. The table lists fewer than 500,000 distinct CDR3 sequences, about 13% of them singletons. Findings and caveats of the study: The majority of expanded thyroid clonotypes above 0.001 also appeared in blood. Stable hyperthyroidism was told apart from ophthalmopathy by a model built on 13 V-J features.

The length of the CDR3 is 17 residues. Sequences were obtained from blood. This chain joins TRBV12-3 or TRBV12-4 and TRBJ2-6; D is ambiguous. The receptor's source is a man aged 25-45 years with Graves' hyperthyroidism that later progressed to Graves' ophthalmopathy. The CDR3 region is CSSSFGLGSSGANVLTF. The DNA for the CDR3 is TGTTCCAGCAGTTTTGGGCTAGGGTCCTCTGGGGCCAACGTCCTGACTTTC.